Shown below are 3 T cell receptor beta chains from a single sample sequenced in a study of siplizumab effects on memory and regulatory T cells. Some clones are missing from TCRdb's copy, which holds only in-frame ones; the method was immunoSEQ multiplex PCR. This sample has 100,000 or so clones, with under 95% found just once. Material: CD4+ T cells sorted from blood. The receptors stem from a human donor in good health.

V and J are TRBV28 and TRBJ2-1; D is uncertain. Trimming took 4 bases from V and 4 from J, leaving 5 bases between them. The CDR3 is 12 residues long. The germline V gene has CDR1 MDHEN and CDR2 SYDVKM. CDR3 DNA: TGTGCCAGCAGTTCCATATACAATGAGCAGTTCTTC. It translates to CASSSIYNEQFF.

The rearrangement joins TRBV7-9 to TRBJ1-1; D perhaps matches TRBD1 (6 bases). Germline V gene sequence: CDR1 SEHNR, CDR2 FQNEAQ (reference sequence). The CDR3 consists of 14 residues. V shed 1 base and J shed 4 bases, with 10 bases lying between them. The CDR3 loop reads CASSLVRGATEAFF. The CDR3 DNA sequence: TGTGCCAGCAGCTTAGTTCGGGGGGCCACTGAAGCTTTCTTT.

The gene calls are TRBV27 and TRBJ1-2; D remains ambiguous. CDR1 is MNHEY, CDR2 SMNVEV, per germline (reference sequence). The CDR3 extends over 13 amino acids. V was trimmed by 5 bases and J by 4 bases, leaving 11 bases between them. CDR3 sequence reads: CASSRGTVYGYTF. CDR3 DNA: TGTGCCAGCAGTAGAGGAACCGTCTATGGCTACACCTTC.